The present TCR beta chain was sequenced within a study of T cell repertoires in cytomegalovirus infection. Study-wide context: Public TCR beta signatures provided an indication of both CMV infection and a matching HLA type. Study-level findings and limits: The ex vivo response showed dominance by HLA-C-restricted CMV-specific TCR beta clonotypes. CMV carriers having the relevant HLA were flagged by cumulative public TCR beta family frequency.

The CDR3 runs to 14 residues. The germline V gene has CDR1 ENHRY and CDR2 SYGVKD. The germline V and J ends were trimmed by 6 bases and 5 bases, with 11 bases remaining between them. Points on this clonotype: Its specificity is unknown.

One entry per CDR3 protein results from TCRdb running MiXCR on the reads. The sample shows more than 250,000 distinct CDR3 sequences, roughly 13% of them seen only once. The sample was PBMCs. This sequence joins TRBV10-3 and TRBJ1-6, with a possible D match to TRBD1 (5 bases). This receptor was obtained from a human donor in good health (CMV status not recorded). Some clones in this sample may be carry-over from other donors' samples. CDR3 coding DNA: TGTGCCATCAGAGGGGTGGGCGATAATTCACCCCTCCACTTT. It is translated as CAIRGVGDNSPLHF.